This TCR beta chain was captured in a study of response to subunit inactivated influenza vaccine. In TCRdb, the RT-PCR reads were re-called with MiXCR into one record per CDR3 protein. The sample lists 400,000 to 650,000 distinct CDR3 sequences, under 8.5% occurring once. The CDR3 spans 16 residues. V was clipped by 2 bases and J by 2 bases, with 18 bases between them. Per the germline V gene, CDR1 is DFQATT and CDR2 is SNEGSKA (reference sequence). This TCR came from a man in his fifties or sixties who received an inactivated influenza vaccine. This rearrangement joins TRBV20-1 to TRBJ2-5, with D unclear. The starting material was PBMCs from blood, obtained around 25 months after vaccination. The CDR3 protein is CSARPPFGPSQETQYF. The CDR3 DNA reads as TGCAGTGCTAGACCTCCGTTCGGACCGTCACAAGAGACCCAGTACTTC.